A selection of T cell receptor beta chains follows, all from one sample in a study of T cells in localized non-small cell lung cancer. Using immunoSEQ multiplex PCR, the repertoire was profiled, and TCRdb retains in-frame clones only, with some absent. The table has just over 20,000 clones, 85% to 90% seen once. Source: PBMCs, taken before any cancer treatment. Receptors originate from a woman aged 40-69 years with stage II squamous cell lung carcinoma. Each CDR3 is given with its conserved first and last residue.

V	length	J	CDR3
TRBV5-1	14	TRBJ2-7	CASSLGAQSYEQYF
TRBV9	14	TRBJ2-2	CASSTSGGTGELFF
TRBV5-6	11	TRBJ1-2	CASSSYYGYTF
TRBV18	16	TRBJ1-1	CASSPSSVGGGAEAFF
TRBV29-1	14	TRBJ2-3	CSVGRQGFADTQYF
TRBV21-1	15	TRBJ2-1	CASRMGQNSYNEQFF
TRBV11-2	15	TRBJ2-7	CASSLERGSSYEQYF
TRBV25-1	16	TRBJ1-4	CASSAGAAATNEKLFF
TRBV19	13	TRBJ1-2	CASKGQVNYGYTF
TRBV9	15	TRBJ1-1	CASSVEAATRSEAFF
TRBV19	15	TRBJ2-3	CASSWAGTRTDTQYF
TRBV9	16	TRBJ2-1	CASSVAPLAGVNEQFF
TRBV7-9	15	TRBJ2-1	CASSSLFSRGDEQFF
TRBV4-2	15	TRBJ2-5	CASSRNSGIVETQYF
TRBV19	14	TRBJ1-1	CASSPTAWNTEAFF
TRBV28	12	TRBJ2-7	CASRGGIYEQYF
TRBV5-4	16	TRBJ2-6	CASRTSGSSGANVLTF
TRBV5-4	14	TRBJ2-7	CASSLEGGAQEQYF
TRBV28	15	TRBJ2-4	CASSPSGMAKNIQYF
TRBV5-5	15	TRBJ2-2	CASSPQSVVTGELFF
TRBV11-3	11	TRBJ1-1	CASSSGPEAFF
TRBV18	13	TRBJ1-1	CASSPSSNTEAFF
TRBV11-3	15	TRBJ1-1	CASSLAGLLNTEAFF
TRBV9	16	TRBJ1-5	CASSTNPDRGPQPQHF
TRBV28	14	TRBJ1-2	CASNQVTGNYGYTF
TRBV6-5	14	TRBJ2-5	CASSLTGGMETQYF
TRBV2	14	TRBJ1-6	CASIPTVRGSPLHF
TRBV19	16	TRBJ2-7	CASIPLLPGQDYEQYF
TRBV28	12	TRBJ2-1	CASSLVGSGLFF
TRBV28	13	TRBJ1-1	CASMIPGGTEAFF
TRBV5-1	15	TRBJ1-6	CASSSRGEEGSPLHF
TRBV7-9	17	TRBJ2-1	CASSPEGAESSYNEQFF
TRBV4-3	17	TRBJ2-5	CASSQAGGGRSIETQYF
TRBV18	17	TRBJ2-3	CASSPPMTGGYTDTQYF
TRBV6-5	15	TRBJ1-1	CASSRPVGRNTEAFF
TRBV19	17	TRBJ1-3	CASSIDWHRFAGNTIYF
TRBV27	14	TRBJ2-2	CASSWTSGSGELFF
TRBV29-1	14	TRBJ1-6	CSVKVNAGNSPLHF
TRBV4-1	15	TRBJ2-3	CASTNFFGSPDTQYF
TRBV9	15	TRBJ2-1	CASSVGGNNYNEQFF
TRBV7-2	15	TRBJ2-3	CASSLAPGATDTQYF
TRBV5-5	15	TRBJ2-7	CASSYRRGSSYEQYF